Listed below are T cell receptor beta chains from one sample, sequenced in a study of T cell responses to AZD1222 COVID-19 vaccine. Measured with immunoSEQ multiplex PCR; TCRdb has only the in-frame clones, and not every one. The sample consists of around 130,000 clones, around nine tenths of them appearing once. Sequenced material: peripheral blood, taken on day 0 of AZD1222 vaccination. These receptor sequences come from an adult in good health. CDR3s include the opening cysteine and the closing phenylalanine or tryptophan. Each record gives: V gene, D gene, clone size, J gene, CDR3 DNA, CDR3 protein. The D gene is left open where the match is weak. Size is stated for part of the rows, as once, few or many counts, or as a class when the clone is expanded.

>TRBV9|TRBD1|.|TRBJ1-2
TGTGCCAGCTATGGCGGGACAGGCTATGGCTACACCTTC
CASYGGTGYGYTF
>TRBV6-2/TRBV6-3|TRBD2|.|TRBJ2-3
TGTGCCAGCAGTCCGGGACTAGACACAGATACGCAGTATTTT
CASSPGLDTDTQYF
>TRBV27|.|.|TRBJ2-4
TGTGCCAGCAGTGACTCTCCCCCCAAAAACATTCAGTACTTC
CASSDSPPKNIQYF
>TRBV24-1|.|once|TRBJ1-1
TGTGCCACCAGTGATGCCTCGAACACTGAAGCTTTCTTT
CATSDASNTEAFF
>TRBV27|.|.|TRBJ1-1
TGTGCCAGCAGCTCTCAGGTAAACACTGAAGCTTTCTTT
CASSSQVNTEAFF
>TRBV30|TRBD1|.|TRBJ2-3
TGTGCCTTACAGGGGGTGGGAGATACGCAGTATTTT
CALQGVGDTQYF
>TRBV12-5|.|.|TRBJ2-4
TGTGCTAGTGGTTTTCATGGTCCTCAGAACATTCAGTACTTC
CASGFHGPQNIQYF
>TRBV19|.|.|TRBJ1-1
TGTGCCAGTAGTTTACAGATCGCCGATGAAGCTTTCTTT
CASSLQIADEAFF
>TRBV6-5|.|.|TRBJ2-7
TGTGCCAGCAGTTGGTCGACCGGGACCTACGAGCAGTACTTC
CASSWSTGTYEQYF
>TRBV6-5|.|once|TRBJ2-6
TGTGCCAGCAAATGGGACTCTGGGGCCAACGTCCTGACTTTC
CASKWDSGANVLTF
>TRBV3-1/TRBV3-2|.|.|TRBJ1-4
TGTGCCAGCAGCCACAGGACTCCCGGAGCTAATGAAAAACTGTTTTTT
CASSHRTPGANEKLFF
>TRBV6-4|TRBD2|.|TRBJ2-1
TGTGCCAGCAGTGACTCTCCAGCGGGAGGAGGGGATGAGCAGTTCTTC
CASSDSPAGGGDEQFF
>TRBV6-4|.|.|TRBJ2-3
TGTGCCAGCAGTGATTCGGCGGGAAGCACAGATACGCAGTATTTT
CASSDSAGSTDTQYF
>TRBV7-2|TRBD2|.|TRBJ2-1
TGTGCCAGCAGCTTAGGACCGAATAGCGGGAGGTGGTACAATGAGCAGTTCTTC
CASSLGPNSGRWYNEQFF
>TRBV12-3/TRBV12-4|.|few|TRBJ2-3
TGTGCCAGCAGTTTCCCCGGTGGTACGCAGTATTTT
CASSFPGGTQYF
>TRBV10-3|.|.|TRBJ2-7
TGTGCCATCAGTGAGTCGGTACAGGGACGATACGAGCAGTACTTC
CAISESVQGRYEQYF
>TRBV15|.|.|TRBJ2-5
TGTGCCACCAGCACCTCAGTGGAGACCCAGTACTTC
CATSTSVETQYF
>TRBV12-3/TRBV12-4|.|.|TRBJ2-1
TGTGCCAGCAGTTTGGTCGGGAGTGAGCAGTTCTTC
CASSLVGSEQFF
>TRBV19|.|.|TRBJ1-5
TGTGCCAGTACCCTTTGGCGGGGGGCTGCGGATCAGCCCCAGCATTTT
CASTLWRGAADQPQHF
>TRBV24-1|.|.|TRBJ2-1
TGTGCCACCAGTGATTTTGGAGCGGGTACCTACAATGAGCAGTTCTTC
CATSDFGAGTYNEQFF
>TRBV28|.|once|TRBJ1-1
TGTGCCAGCAGTCTACAGGCGCACACTGAAGCTTTCTTT
CASSLQAHTEAFF
>TRBV30|.|once|TRBJ1-1
TGTGCCTGGAGTCGAGCGTTTGAAGCTTTCTTT
CAWSRAFEAFF
>TRBV18|TRBD2|.|TRBJ2-7
TGTGCCAGCTCACCGGGACTAGATCAATCCGAGCAGTACTTC
CASSPGLDQSEQYF
>TRBV25-1|.|.|TRBJ1-3
TGTGCCAGCAGTGCAAGGGGTCGTTCTGGAAACACCATATATTTT
CASSARGRSGNTIYF
>TRBV28|TRBD1|.|TRBJ2-1
TGTGCCAGCAAAACAGGGGGCATCAATGAGCAGTTCTTC
CASKTGGINEQFF
>TRBV27|.|once|TRBJ2-2
TGTGCCAGCAGTTATAGGAGGGCCGCCGGGGAGCTGTTTTTT
CASSYRRAAGELFF
>TRBV30|TRBD1|.|TRBJ2-7
TGTGCCTGGAGTCTAGGGACAGCCCAAACCTACGAGCAGTACTTC
CAWSLGTAQTYEQYF
>TRBV19|TRBD2|.|TRBJ2-7
TGTGCCAGTAGTATAGTACTAGCGGGCTCCTACGAGCAGTACTTC
CASSIVLAGSYEQYF
>TRBV28|TRBD2|.|TRBJ2-2
TGTGCCAGCATGGCGGGAGCGATCGGGGAGCTGTTTTTT
CASMAGAIGELFF
>TRBV2|.|.|TRBJ1-2
TGTGCCAGCAGTGAACGGCCGGATTCTGGAGACACCTTC
CASSERPDSGDTF
>TRBV25-1|.|.|TRBJ1-1
TGTGCCAGCAAGAGGGGATTGAGCACTGAAGCTTTCTTT
CASKRGLSTEAFF
>TRBV30|.|.|TRBJ2-7
TGTGCCTGGGGGGACAACGCCTACGAGCAGTACTTC
CAWGDNAYEQYF
>TRBV7-2|.|.|TRBJ1-3
TGTGCCAGCAGCTTGTTCGGGGGTCCTGGAAACACCATATATTTT
CASSLFGGPGNTIYF
>TRBV3-1/TRBV3-2|TRBD2|.|TRBJ2-1
TGTGCCAGCAGCCAAGGGGCCAGCGGGAGTTACAATGAGCAGTTCTTC
CASSQGASGSYNEQFF
>TRBV5-4|TRBD1|.|TRBJ1-2
TGTGCCAGCAGCTTGGGTATGACAGGGACGGGGGAGGATGGCTACACCTTC
CASSLGMTGTGEDGYTF
>TRBV28|TRBD1|.|TRBJ2-3
TGTGCCAGCACCCCTTTAGGGACAGGCACAGATACGCAGTATTTT
CASTPLGTGTDTQYF
>TRBV3-1/TRBV3-2|TRBD2|.|TRBJ2-7
TGTGCCAGCAGCCGCGGACTAGCGGGAGGTTACGAGCAGTACTTC
CASSRGLAGGYEQYF
>TRBV5-6|.|.|TRBJ1-5
TGTGCCAGCAGCGTTGGAAGCAATCAGCCCCAGCATTTT
CASSVGSNQPQHF
>TRBV19|.|.|TRBJ2-7
TGTGCCAGTAGTATGCAGGTTGCTTACGAGCAGTACTTC
CASSMQVAYEQYF
>TRBV6-5|.|.|TRBJ1-4
TGTGCCAGCACTGGGGGAGGGGCAACTAATGAAAAACTGTTTTTT
CASTGGGATNEKLFF
>TRBV29-1|TRBD1|.|TRBJ1-2
TGCAGCACCGGGACAGGGGAATACTATGGCTACACCTTC
CSTGTGEYYGYTF
>TRBV19|.|.|TRBJ1-1
TGTGCCAGTAGTGTTCGTTCGGGGAACACTGAAGCTTTCTTT
CASSVRSGNTEAFF
>TRBV11-2|.|.|TRBJ1-1
TGTGCCAGCAGCTTAGTTTGTTACACCTCCATCGGGAACACTGAAGCTTTCTTT
CASSLVCYTSIGNTEAFF
>TRBV28|.|.|TRBJ1-6
TGTGCCAGCAGTATCCATAGAGGGACGGATAATTCACCCCTCCACTTT
CASSIHRGTDNSPLHF
>TRBV5-1|.|.|TRBJ1-1
TGCGCCAGCAGCTTTGACTGGGGGACTGAAGCTTTCTTT
CASSFDWGTEAFF
>TRBV6-5|.|.|TRBJ2-3
TGTGCCAGCAGTAACCCGGGCACAGATACGCAGTATTTT
CASSNPGTDTQYF
>TRBV5-4|.|.|TRBJ1-1
TGTGCCAGCAGCTCCCGCCGCAGGCTGAGCACTGAAGCTTTCTTT
CASSSRRRLSTEAFF
>TRBV11-3|.|.|TRBJ2-1
TGTGCCAGCAGCTTAGATCACGGTTCAGACGCTCAGTCCTACAATGAGCAGTTCTTC
CASSLDHGSDAQSYNEQFF
>TRBV19|.|once|TRBJ1-2
TGTGCCAGTAGCACCCAGGCGACTGCTAACTATGGCTACACCTTC
CASSTQATANYGYTF
>TRBV7-2|TRBD2|.|TRBJ2-7
TGTGCCAGCAGTCCACCGGAGGGGCGGGAGCACTCACGAGGGCAGTACTTC
CASSPPEGREHSRGQYF
>TRBV5-1|.|.|TRBJ1-1
TGCGCCAGCAGCAGAGACAGGCTCTTTAAAGCTTTCTTT
CASSRDRLFKAFF
>TRBV9|TRBD2|.|TRBJ2-1
TGTGCCAGCCAAAGACTAGCGGGGCGCTACAATGAGCAGTTCTTC
CASQRLAGRYNEQFF
>TRBV4-3|.|.|TRBJ1-3
TGCGCCAGCAGCCAAGATCTGGTATGGAGGGGCGAAAACACCATATATTTT
CASSQDLVWRGENTIYF
>TRBV7-3|TRBD2|.|TRBJ2-3
TGTGCCAGCGGGACTAGCGGGGTCACAGATACGCAGTATTTT
CASGTSGVTDTQYF